Below, 5 T cell receptor beta chains from the same sample are listed, as sequenced in a study of blood T cell repertoires in COVID-19. Here immunoSEQ multiplex PCR was the method, and the copy in TCRdb shows in-frame clones only, minus some. The sample holds 85,000 to 100,000 clones, about 80% seen once. The sequencing sample was made of peripheral blood. Receptors were obtained from a human donor in a cohort sampled during active COVID-19.

This clone was counted once. The chain uses TRBV19 and TRBJ2-2, with TRBD1 as a possible D gene (6 bases). The germline V gene encodes CDR1 LNHDA and CDR2 SQIVND (reference sequence). The CDR3 is 14 residues long. V lost 8 bases and J 1 base, leaving 11 bases between the germline ends. The CDR3 here is CASAVQGNTGELFF. The CDR3 DNA is TGTGCCAGTGCGGTACAGGGGAACACCGGGGAGCTGTTTTTT.

The chain combines TRBV14 with TRBJ1-1, with TRBD1 as a possible D gene (6 bases). Trimming stripped 0 bases from V and 7 bases from J, with 9 bases between. Germline V gene lookup returns CDR1 SGHDN and CDR2 FVKESK. The CDR3 covers 13 residues. The CDR3 DNA follows: TGTGCCAGCAGCCAAGAGCGGACAGTTGAAGCTTTCTTT. It specifies CASSQERTVEAFF.

V usage is TRBV5-1 and J usage is TRBJ1-2; TRBD1 aligns across 7 bases. This CDR3 is built from 14 residues. Germline-derived CDR1 and CDR2 are SGHRS and YFSETQ. V was pared by 0 bases and J by 4 bases, with 3 bases of the junction left unmatched. The CDR3 sequence is CASSLGQGSYGYTF. The CDR3 DNA reads TGCGCCAGCAGCTTGGGACAGGGCTCCTATGGCTACACCTTC.

Points on this clone: Mismatch with germline at one junction end may stem from a read error. The chain is built from TRBV7-7 and TRBJ1-1; weak D call: TRBD1 (6 bases). The germline V gene encodes CDR1 SSHAT and CDR2 FNYEAQ (reference sequence). The CDR3 runs to 18 residues. The DNA of the CDR3 is TGTGCTAGCAGCTTAGCTCCGGACAGCCCCTGGGTGAACACTGAAGCTTTCTTT. Protein: CASSLAPDSPWVNTEAFF.

The chain has TRBV5-5 and TRBJ1-2; D not certain. The CDR3 is 13 residues long. V was cut by 1 base and J by 4 bases, with 8 bases left in between. Germline loops: CDR1 SGHKS, CDR2 YYEKEE (reference sequence). CDR3: CASSLRFGYGYTF. Written as DNA, the CDR3 is TGTGCCAGCAGCTTGCGATTCGGCTATGGCTACACCTTC.